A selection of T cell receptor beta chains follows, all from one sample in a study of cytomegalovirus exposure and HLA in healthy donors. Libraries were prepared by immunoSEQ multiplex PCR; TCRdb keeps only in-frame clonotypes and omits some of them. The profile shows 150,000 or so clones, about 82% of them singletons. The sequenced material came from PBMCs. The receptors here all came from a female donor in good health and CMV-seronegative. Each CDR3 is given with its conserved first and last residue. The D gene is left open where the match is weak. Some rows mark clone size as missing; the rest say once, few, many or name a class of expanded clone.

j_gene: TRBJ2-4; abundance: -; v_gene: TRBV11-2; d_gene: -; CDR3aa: CASSPRGEGSAKNIQYF; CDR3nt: TGTGCCAGCAGCCCCAGGGGAGAAGGGTCGGCCAAAAACATTCAGTACTTC
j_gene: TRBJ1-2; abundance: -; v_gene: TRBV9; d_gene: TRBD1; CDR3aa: CASSVAGGNYGYTF; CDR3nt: TGTGCCAGCAGCGTGGCAGGGGGTAACTATGGCTACACCTTC
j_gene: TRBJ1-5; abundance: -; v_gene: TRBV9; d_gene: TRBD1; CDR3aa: CASSVTGDSNQPQHF; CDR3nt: TGTGCCAGCAGCGTCACAGGGGATAGCAATCAGCCCCAGCATTTT
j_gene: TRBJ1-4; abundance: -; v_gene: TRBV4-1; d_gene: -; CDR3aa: CASSSRVYEKLFF; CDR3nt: TGCGCCAGCTCCAGCAGGGTTTATGAAAAACTGTTTTTT
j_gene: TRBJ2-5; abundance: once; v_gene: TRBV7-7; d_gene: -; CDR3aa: CASSSNREETQYF; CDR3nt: TGTGCTAGCAGCAGCAACAGGGAAGAGACCCAGTACTTC
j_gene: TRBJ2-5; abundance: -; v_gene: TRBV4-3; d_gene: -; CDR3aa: CASSPTLGGMAETQYF; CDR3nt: TGCGCCAGCAGCCCAACGCTGGGGGGAATGGCGGAGACCCAGTACTTC
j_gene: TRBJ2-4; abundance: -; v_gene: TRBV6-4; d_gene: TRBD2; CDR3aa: CASSERGGLIQYF; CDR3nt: TGTGCCAGCAGTGAACGCGGGGGGCTCATTCAGTACTTC
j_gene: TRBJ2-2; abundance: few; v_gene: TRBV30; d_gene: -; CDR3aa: CAWSVRTGYSGELFF; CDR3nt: TGTGCCTGGAGTGTTAGGACGGGGTACTCCGGGGAGCTGTTTTTT
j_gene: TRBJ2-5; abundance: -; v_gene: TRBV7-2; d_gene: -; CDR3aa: CASSFFVQETQYF; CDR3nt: TGTGCCAGCAGCTTCTTCGTCCAAGAGACCCAGTACTTC
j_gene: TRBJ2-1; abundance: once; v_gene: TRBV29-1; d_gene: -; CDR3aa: CSVRQTGYNEQFF; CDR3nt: TGCAGCGTCAGACAGACCGGATACAATGAGCAGTTCTTC
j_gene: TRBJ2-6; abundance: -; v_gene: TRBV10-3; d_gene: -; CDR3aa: CAISLPGANVLTF; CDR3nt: TGTGCCATCAGCCTCCCTGGGGCCAACGTCCTGACTTTC
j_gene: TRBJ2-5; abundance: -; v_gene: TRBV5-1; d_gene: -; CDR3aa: CASSLPPGQGQTQYF; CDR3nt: TGCGCCAGCAGCTTGCCGCCAGGGCAGGGTCAGACCCAGTACTTC
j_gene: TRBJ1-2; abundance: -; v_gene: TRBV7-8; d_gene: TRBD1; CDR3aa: CASSPGQGPYGYTF; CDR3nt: TGTGCCAGCAGCCCCGGACAGGGACCCTATGGCTACACCTTC
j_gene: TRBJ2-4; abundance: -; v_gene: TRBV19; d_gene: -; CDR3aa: CASSSSLYKNIQYF; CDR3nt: TGTGCCAGTAGTAGTTCCCTCTACAAAAACATTCAGTACTTC
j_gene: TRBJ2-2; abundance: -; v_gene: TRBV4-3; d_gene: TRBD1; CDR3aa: CASSQTGSRELFF; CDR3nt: TGCGCCAGCAGCCAGACAGGGAGTCGGGAGCTGTTTTTT
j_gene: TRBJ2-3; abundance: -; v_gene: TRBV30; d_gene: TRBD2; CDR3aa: CAWNMAGGKSSTDTQYF; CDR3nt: TGTGCCTGGAATATGGCGGGAGGGAAATCTAGCACAGATACGCAGTATTTT
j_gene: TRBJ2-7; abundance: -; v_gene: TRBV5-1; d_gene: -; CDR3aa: CASSLEAGSRYEQYF; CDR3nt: TGCGCCAGCAGCTTGGAGGCTGGGAGTCGGTACGAGCAGTACTTC
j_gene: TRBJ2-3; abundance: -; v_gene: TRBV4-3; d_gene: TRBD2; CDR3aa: CASSPQGLAGGLTDTQYF; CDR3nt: TGCGCCAGCAGCCCACAAGGTCTAGCGGGGGGACTCACAGATACGCAGTATTTT
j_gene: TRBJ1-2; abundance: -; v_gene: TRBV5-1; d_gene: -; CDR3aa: CASSSRFGANYGYTF; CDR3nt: TGCGCCAGCAGCTCCCGGTTCGGAGCTAACTATGGCTACACCTTC
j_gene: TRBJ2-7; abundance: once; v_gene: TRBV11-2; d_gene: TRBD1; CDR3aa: CASSLARQGEQYF; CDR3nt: TGTGCCAGCAGCTTAGCGAGACAGGGCGAGCAGTACTTC
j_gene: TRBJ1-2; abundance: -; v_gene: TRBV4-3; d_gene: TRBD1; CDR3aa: CASSFRDRATGGYTF; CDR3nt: TGCGCCAGCAGCTTCCGGGACAGAGCAACGGGAGGCTACACCTTC
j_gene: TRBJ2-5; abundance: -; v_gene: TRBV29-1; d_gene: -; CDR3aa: CSVEEQFGETQYF; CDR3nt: TGCAGCGTTGAAGAGCAGTTTGGAGAGACCCAGTACTTC
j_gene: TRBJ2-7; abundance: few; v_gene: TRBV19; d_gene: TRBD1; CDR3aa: CASIQGDGPYEQYF; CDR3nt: TGTGCCAGTATCCAGGGGGACGGACCCTACGAGCAGTACTTC
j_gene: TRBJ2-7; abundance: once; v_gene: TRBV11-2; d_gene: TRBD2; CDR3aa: CASSLGLAGEYEQYF; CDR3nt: TGTGCCAGCAGCTTGGGACTAGCGGGAGAATACGAGCAGTACTTC
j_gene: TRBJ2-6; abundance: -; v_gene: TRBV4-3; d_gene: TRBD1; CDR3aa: CASSQDGDRGAGANVLTF; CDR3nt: TGCGCCAGCAGCCAAGATGGGGACAGGGGGGCAGGGGCCAACGTCCTGACTTTC
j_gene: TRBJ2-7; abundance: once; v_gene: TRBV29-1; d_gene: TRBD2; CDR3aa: CSALADEQYF; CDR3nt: TGCAGCGCACTAGCGGACGAGCAGTACTTC
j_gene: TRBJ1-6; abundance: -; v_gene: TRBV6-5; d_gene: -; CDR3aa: CASSFLIPTRSPLHF; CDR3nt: TGTGCCAGCAGTTTTCTAATCCCGACAAGATCACCCCTCCACTTT
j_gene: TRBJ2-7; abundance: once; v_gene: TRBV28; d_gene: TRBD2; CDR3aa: CASSFLAGGTYEQYF; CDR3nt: TGTGCCAGCAGTTTTCTGGCGGGAGGGACCTACGAGCAGTACTTC
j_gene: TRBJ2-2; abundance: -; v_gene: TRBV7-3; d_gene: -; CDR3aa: CASGPGAGELFF; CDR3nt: TGTGCCAGCGGCCCAGGGGCCGGGGAGCTGTTTTTT
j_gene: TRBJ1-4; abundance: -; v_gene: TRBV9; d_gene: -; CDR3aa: CASSVVGGSELFF; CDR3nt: TGTGCCAGCAGCGTAGTAGGGGGAAGTGAACTGTTTTTT
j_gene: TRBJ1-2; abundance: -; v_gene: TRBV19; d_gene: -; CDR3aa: CASSIGVTPSNYGYTF; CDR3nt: TGTGCCAGTAGTATAGGGGTGACACCATCTAACTATGGCTACACCTTC
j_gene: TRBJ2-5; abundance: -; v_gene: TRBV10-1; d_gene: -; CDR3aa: CASGGFPAPQETQYF; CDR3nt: TGCGCCAGCGGCGGATTCCCAGCCCCTCAAGAGACCCAGTACTTC
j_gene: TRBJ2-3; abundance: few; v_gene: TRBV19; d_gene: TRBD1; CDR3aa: CASSIGGQGIDTQYF; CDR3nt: TGTGCCAGTAGTATAGGAGGACAGGGAATAGATACGCAGTATTTT
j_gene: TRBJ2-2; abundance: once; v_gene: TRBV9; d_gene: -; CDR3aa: CASSVHRDTGELFF; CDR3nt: TGTGCCAGCAGCGTCCACCGGGACACCGGGGAGCTGTTTTTT
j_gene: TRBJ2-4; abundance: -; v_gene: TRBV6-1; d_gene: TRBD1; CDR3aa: CASSIETGMDIQYF; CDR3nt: TGTGCCAGCAGTATCGAGACAGGGATGGACATTCAGTACTTC
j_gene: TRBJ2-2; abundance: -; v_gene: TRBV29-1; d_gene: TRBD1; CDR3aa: CSGRAGQGPDTGELFF; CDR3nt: TGCAGCGGGAGGGCAGGACAGGGACCTGACACCGGGGAGCTGTTTTTT